This T cell receptor (beta chain) came from a study of radiotherapy plus CTLA-4 blockade in lung cancer. At the level of the study: With approximately 33% of patients having disease control, objective responses were seen in 15% to 20%. Study results and caveats: Expansion in blood of tumor-derived TCR clones was seen after radiotherapy plus ipilimumab.

Trimming took 4 bases from V and 4 from J; bases not matched to a gene: 9. CDR3 size: 15 residues. From germline, CDR1 is SGHDT and CDR2 YYEEEE. As for this clone: Its target is unknown.

The protocol was immunoSEQ multiplex PCR, while the TCRdb copy is restricted to in-frame clones and leaves out a portion. The table lists about 15,000 clones, over 75% of them singletons. The sequencing here drew on peripheral blood, taken from a patient treated with radiotherapy plus ipilimumab. This sequence was found in a human donor with non-small cell lung cancer that progressed on radiotherapy plus ipilimumab. Some clones in this sample may be carry-over from other donors' samples. This chain uses TRBV5-6 with TRBJ2-3, with TRBD1 matching over 7 bases. The CDR3 spells CASSLGAGGADTQYF. CDR3 sequence (DNA): TGTGCCAGCAGCCTTGGCGCAGGGGGAGCAGATACGCAGTATTTT.